The clone carrying this TCR beta chain was observed once. CDR1 SGDLS and CDR2 YYNGEE come from the germline V gene. The CDR3 is 15 amino acids. Trimming stripped 3 bases from V and 1 base from J, with 10 bases between. Every patient relapsed after autologous stem cell transplantation, and brentuximab vedotin exposure varied. Using magnetic negative selection, the CD4+ T cells were separated out of thawed PBMCs. The sample comes from a study of PD-1 blockade in classical Hodgkin lymphoma. Clones were read by immunoSEQ multiplex PCR, and TCRdb kept only the in-frame ones, dropping some. The profile shows 26,000 or so clones, roughly 80% of them singletons.

The clonotype comes from a human donor with classical Hodgkin lymphoma. The sequencing used CD4+ T cells from blood, collected at baseline. The V gene is TRBV9, the J gene TRBJ1-4; no reliable D call. This CDR3 is CASSDARGTNEKLFF. The CDR3, as DNA: TGTGCCAGCAGCGACGCTCGAGGAACTAATGAAAAACTGTTTTTT. The variable domain in full, completed from reference TRBV9 and TRBJ1-4, reads DSGVTQTPKHLITATGQRVTLRCSPRSGDLSVYWYQQSLDQGLQFLIQYYNGEERAKGNILERFSAQQFPDLHSELNLSSLELGDSALYFCASSDARGTNEKLFFGSGTQLSVL.